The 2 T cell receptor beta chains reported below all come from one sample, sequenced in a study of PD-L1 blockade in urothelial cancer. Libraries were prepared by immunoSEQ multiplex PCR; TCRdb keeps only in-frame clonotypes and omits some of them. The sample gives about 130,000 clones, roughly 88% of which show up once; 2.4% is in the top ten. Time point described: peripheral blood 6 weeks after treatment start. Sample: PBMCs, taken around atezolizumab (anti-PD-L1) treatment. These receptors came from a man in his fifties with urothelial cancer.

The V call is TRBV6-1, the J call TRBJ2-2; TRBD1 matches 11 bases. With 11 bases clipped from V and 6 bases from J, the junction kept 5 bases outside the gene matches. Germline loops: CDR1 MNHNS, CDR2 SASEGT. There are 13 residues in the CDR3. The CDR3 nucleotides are TGTGCCGGAGGGGACAGGGGGGCCGGGGAGCTGTTTTTT. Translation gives CAGGDRGAGELFF.

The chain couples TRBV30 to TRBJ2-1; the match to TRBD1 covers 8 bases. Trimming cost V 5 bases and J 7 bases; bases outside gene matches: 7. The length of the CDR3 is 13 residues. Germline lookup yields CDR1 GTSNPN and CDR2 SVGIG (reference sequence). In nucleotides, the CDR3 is TGTGCCTGGGGGGGACAGGTGGTTAATGAGCAGTTCTTC. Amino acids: CAWGGQVVNEQFF.